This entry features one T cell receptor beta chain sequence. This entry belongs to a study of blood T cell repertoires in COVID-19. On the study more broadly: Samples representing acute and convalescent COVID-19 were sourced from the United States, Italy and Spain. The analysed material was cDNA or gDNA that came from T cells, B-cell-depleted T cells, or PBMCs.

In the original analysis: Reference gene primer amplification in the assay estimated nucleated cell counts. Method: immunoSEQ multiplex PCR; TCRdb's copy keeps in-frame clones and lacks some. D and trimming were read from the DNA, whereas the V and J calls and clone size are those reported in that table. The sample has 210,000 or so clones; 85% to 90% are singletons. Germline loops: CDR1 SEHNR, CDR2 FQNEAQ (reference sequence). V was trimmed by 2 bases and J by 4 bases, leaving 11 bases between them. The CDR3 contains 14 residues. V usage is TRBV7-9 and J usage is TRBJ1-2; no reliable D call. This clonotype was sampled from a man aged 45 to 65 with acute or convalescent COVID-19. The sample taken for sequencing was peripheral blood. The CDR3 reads CASSLTANSYGYTF. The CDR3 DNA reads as TGTGCCAGCAGCTTAACTGCGAATTCCTATGGCTACACCTTC.